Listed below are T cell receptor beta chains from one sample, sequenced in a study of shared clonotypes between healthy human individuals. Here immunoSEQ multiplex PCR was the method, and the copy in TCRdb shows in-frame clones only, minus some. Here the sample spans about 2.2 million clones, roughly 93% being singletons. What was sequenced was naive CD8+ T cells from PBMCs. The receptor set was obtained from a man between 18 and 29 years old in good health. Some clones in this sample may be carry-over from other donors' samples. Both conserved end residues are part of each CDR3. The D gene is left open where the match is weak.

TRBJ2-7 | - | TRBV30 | TGTGCCTGGAGTGCACAGGATCCCATCGAGCAGTACTTC | CAWSAQDPIEQYF
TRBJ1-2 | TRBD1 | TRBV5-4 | TGTGCCAGCAGCTTAGGGGGCGCTGGCTACACCTTC | CASSLGGAGYTF
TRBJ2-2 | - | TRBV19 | TGTGCCAGTATGAATGGGGGGCCGTACACCGGGGAGCTGTTTTTT | CASMNGGPYTGELFF
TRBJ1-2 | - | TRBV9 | TGTGCCAGCAGCGTAGCTGCAGGCCCCTCATATGGCTACACCTTC | CASSVAAGPSYGYTF
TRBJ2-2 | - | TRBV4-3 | TGCGCCAGCAGCCAAGGGGTCAGGACGAACACCGGGGAGCTGTTTTTT | CASSQGVRTNTGELFF
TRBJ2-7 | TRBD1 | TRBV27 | TGTGCCAGCAGTTTATCCCCCGGGACAGCCCGCTGGGAGCAGTACTTC | CASSLSPGTARWEQYF
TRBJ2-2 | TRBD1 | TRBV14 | TGTGCCAGCACTCCGGGACAGGGTCTCACCGGGGAGCTGTTTTTT | CASTPGQGLTGELFF
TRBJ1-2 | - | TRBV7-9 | TGTGCCAGCAGCTTATTTGGTGGAGAAGCGGGGACGAGGTACAGCTACACCTTC | CASSLFGGEAGTRYSYTF
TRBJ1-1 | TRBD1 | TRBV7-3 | TGTGCCAGCAGCACAACACTGGGGACAGGGGGAAAGTGGGGCACTGAAGCTTTCTTT | CASSTTLGTGGKWGTEAFF
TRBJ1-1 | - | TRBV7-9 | TGTGCCAGCAGCCAGGTGGGTGGGCAGTCTTGGGCTGAAGCTTTCTTT | CASSQVGGQSWAEAFF
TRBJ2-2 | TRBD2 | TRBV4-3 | TGCGCCAGCAGCCAAGATAGCGGGCTAGCGGGAGAAACTGGCGGGGAGCTGTTTTTT | CASSQDSGLAGETGGELFF
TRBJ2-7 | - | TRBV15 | TGTGCCACCAGCAGAGATCGAGACACCTCCTACGAGCAGTACTTC | CATSRDRDTSYEQYF
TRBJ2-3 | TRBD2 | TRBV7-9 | TGTGCCAGCAGCTTAGGGCCTAGCGGGGATTTCAGTGATACGCAGTATTTT | CASSLGPSGDFSDTQYF
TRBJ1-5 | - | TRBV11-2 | TGTGCCAGCAGCTTAGGGGGGCAGCCCCAGCATTTT | CASSLGGQPQHF
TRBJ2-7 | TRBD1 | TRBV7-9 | TGTGCCAGCAGCTTAGGACAGGGAACCTACGAGCAGTACTTC | CASSLGQGTYEQYF